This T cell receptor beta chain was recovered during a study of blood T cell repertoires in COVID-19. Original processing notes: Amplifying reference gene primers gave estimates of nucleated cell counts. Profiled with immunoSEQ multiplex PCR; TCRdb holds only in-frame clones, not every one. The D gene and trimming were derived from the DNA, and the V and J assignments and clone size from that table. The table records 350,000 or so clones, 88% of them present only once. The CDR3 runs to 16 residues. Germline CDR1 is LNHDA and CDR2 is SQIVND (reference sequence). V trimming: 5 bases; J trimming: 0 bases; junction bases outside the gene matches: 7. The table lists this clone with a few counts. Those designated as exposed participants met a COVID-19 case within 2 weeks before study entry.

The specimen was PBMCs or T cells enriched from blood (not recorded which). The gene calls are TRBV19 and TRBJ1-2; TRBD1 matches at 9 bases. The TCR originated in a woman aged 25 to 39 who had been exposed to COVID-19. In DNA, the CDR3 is TGTGCCAGTAGTCCCGGGACAGGGAAATCTAACTATGGCTACACCTTC. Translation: CASSPGTGKSNYGYTF. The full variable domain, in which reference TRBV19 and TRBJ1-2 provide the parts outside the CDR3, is DGGITQSPKYLFRKEGQNVTLSCEQNLNHDAMYWYRQDPGQGLRLIYYSQIVNDFQKGDIAEGYSVSREKKESFPLTVTSAQKNPTAFYLCASSPGTGKSNYGYTFGSGTRLTVV.